Following are 28 T cell receptor beta chains from one sample sequenced in a study of T-cell memory formation after mild COVID-19. Via MiXCR, TCRdb re-called the 5' RACE reads, giving one row per CDR3 protein. Found here are about 340,000 distinct CDR3 sequences, about an eighth of them singletons; the top ten hold about 22%. Input material: PBMCs or a T cell subset sorted from them (not recorded which). Source of these receptors: a man younger than 35 who had mild COVID-19 (a few samples of this study predate the infection). Cell type and time point are not known.

The chain is built from TRBV5-1 and TRBJ1-1; D remains unclear. Germline CDR1 and CDR2: SGHRS and YFSETQ. CDR3 length: 13 amino acids. Between the trimmed V and J ends, which lost 0 bases and 8 bases, there was a span of 11 bases. Here the CDR3 DNA reads TGCGCCAGCAGCTTGGGGGAGGCAGTCGAAGCTTTCTTT. Amino acids: CASSLGEAVEAFF.

This clonotype was recorded at least ten times. The chain links TRBV20-1 to TRBJ2-3; 11 bases are a match to TRBD2. The germline V gene encodes CDR1 DFQATT and CDR2 SNEGSKA (reference sequence). V trimming: 5 bases; J trimming: 4 bases; junction bases outside the gene matches: 2. This CDR3 spans 13 amino acids. CDR3 region: CSAPGLAADTQYF. Written as DNA, the CDR3 is TGCAGTGCTCCGGGACTAGCGGCAGATACGCAGTATTTT.

V and J are TRBV3-1 and TRBJ2-7; no clear D. Trimming removed 1 base at V and 6 bases at J, with 13 bases between. Germline assignment: CDR1 LGHDT and CDR2 YNNKEL (reference sequence). This CDR3 has 14 amino acids. Here the CDR3 reads CASSQGLITTEQYF. The CDR3 nucleotides are TGTGCCAGCAGCCAAGGACTCATAACCACCGAGCAGTACTTC.

The chain carries TRBV5-1 and TRBJ2-7, with no clear D. CDR1 SGHRS and CDR2 YFSETQ come from the germline V gene. Trimming shortened V by 4 bases and J by 7 bases, and 15 bases separated the two germline ends. The CDR3 consists of 13 residues. For the CDR3, the DNA is TGCGCCAGCAGCCTGGACCCACTGGGGGAGCAGTACTTC. Protein product: CASSLDPLGEQYF.

This clonotype was detected a few times. The genes are TRBV5-1 and TRBJ2-3, with 7 bases identical to TRBD1. This CDR3 is 15 amino acids long. Germline V gene sequence: CDR1 SGHRS, CDR2 YFSETQ. After removal of 0 bases from V and 1 base from J, the junction contained 2 bases not matched to a gene. CDR3 DNA: TGCGCCAGCAGCTTGGAACAGGGGCGCACAGATACGCAGTATTTT. Translating it yields CASSLEQGRTDTQYF.

This clonotype has ten or more counts. The chain recombines TRBV4-1 with TRBJ2-1, with 13 bases identical to TRBD2. After removal of 7 bases from V and 2 bases from J, the junction contained 5 bases not matched to a gene. CDR1 and CDR2 from the germline V gene are MGHRA and YSYEKL. The length of the CDR3 is 16 residues. CDR3 residues: CASNRLAGGPYNEQFF. The CDR3 DNA reads TGCGCCAGCAACCGACTAGCGGGGGGCCCCTACAATGAGCAGTTCTTC.

This clonotype was counted between two and nine times. J is TRBJ1-1 and V is TRBV6-2 or TRBV6-3; no clear D gene. The CDR3 extends over 14 amino acids. V shed 5 bases and J shed 5 bases, with 15 bases lying between them. Looked up from germline, CDR1 is MNHEY and CDR2 is SVGEGT. This CDR3 reads CASSARAGGTEAFF. CDR3 DNA: TGTGCCAGCAGTGCCCGGGCAGGAGGTACTGAAGCTTTCTTT.

Only a few counts were recorded for this clonotype. This CDR3 is CSAAATGSNQPQHF. The CDR3 DNA is TGCAGTGCCGCGGCTACAGGGAGCAATCAGCCCCAGCATTTT. The chain carries TRBV20-1 and TRBJ1-5, with D tentatively TRBD1 (6 bases). Trimming cost V 6 bases and J 1 base, with 13 bases left between them. CDR3 length equals 14 residues. Germline V gene lookup returns CDR1 DFQATT and CDR2 SNEGSKA (reference sequence).

This clonotype was seen a handful of times. The CDR3 loop reads CASSGGAEDYPLHF. CDR3 coding DNA: TGTGCCAGCAGTGGGGGGGCTGAGGATTACCCCCTCCACTTT. The chain recombines TRBV25-1 with TRBJ1-6, with a possible D match to TRBD1 (6 bases). The CDR3 is 14 residues long. V lost 4 bases, J lost 13 bases, and 17 bases lay in between. Germline lookup yields CDR1 MGHDK and CDR2 SYGVNS.

This chain links TRBV7-8 with TRBJ1-1; D is undetermined. Trimming removed 2 bases at V and 5 bases at J, with 9 bases between. The CDR3 loop spans 13 amino acids. The germline V gene encodes CDR1 SGHVS and CDR2 FQNEAQ. DNA for the CDR3: TGTGCCAGCAGCTTACTAGGGAGAACTGAAGCTTTCTTT. Protein product: CASSLLGRTEAFF.

The rearrangement uses TRBV4-3 and TRBJ1-2; D gene uncertain. Germline-derived CDR1 and CDR2 are LGHNA and YSLEER. This CDR3 contains 13 residues. V lost 4 bases to trimming and J lost 1 base, with 7 bases between them. The CDR3 DNA reads as TGCGCCAGCAGCCCCCGGGTTAACTATGGCTACACCTTC. Translation: CASSPRVNYGYTF.

The chain recombines TRBV12-3 or TRBV12-4 with TRBJ2-5; D could derive from TRBD1 or TRBD2 (5 bases each). The CDR3 is made up of 14 amino acids. V gave up 6 bases and J gave up 5 bases, with 16 bases separating them. The CDR3 DNA sequence: TGTGCCAGCAGGCAGGGAGCTGGTCCGGAGACCCAGTACTTC. Translation: CASRQGAGPETQYF.

This clonotype was observed many times. The chain recombines TRBV11-2 with TRBJ2-7; no clear D. The germline V and J ends were trimmed by 7 bases and 7 bases, with 23 bases remaining between them. Germline CDR1 and CDR2: SGHAT and FQNNGV. This CDR3 has 15 residues. The DNA for the CDR3 is TGTGCCAGCACCTCTTCGGAACGGTGGTTACGAGAGCAGTACGTC. It yields the protein CASTSSERWLREQYV.

This chain uses TRBV20-1 with TRBJ1-2; D perhaps matches TRBD1 (6 bases). The germline CDR1 and CDR2 sequences are DFQATT and SNEGSKA (reference sequence). Trimming took 0 bases from V and 6 from J, leaving 17 bases between them. This CDR3 spans 15 amino acids. The CDR3 spells CSARDLWGGPHGYTF. CDR3 nucleotides: TGCAGTGCTAGAGATCTATGGGGGGGCCCCCATGGCTACACCTTC.

Only a few counts were recorded for this clonotype. CDR3 nucleotide sequence: TGTGCCAGCAGCTTCCTCGACAGGGGGGGTAATTCACCCCTCCACTTT. This encodes CASSFLDRGGNSPLHF. This sequence joins TRBV5-8 and TRBJ1-6; 9 bases agree with TRBD1. The CDR3 contains 16 residues. V shed 2 bases and J 6 bases; nucleotides not matched to a gene: 6. Per germline, CDR1 SGHTS and CDR2 YDEGEE.

This clonotype has just a few counts. CDR3 sequence: CASRRWGTGSRGELFF. The CDR3 DNA follows: TGTGCCAGCCGCCGCTGGGGGACAGGGAGCAGAGGGGAGCTGTTTTTT. J is TRBJ2-2 and V is TRBV12-3 or TRBV12-4, with 9 bases that match TRBD1. Trimming took 8 bases from V and 8 from J; bases not matched to a gene: 15. The CDR3 consists of 16 residues.

The chain is built from TRBV3-1 and TRBJ1-5; no reliable D call. The germline V gene encodes CDR1 LGHDT and CDR2 YNNKEL (reference sequence). Trimming cost V 4 bases and J 2 bases, with 9 bases left between them. CDR3 size: 14 residues. CDR3 sequence (DNA): TGTGCCAGCAGCCCCGGGCACGGCAATCAGCCCCAGCATTTT. Protein: CASSPGHGNQPQHF.

This clonotype was observed a few times. The chain carries TRBV7-3 and TRBJ2-5; the D is unclear. Per the germline V gene, CDR1 is SGHTA and CDR2 is FQGTGA. The CDR3 extends over 13 amino acids. V was shortened by 5 bases and J by 4 bases, with 11 bases between the two germline ends. CDR3 coding DNA: TGTGCCAGCAGCCCTGGAATGGGAGAGACCCAGTACTTC. Translated, it gives CASSPGMGETQYF.

This clonotype was recorded many times. The chain employs TRBV28 and TRBJ1-6; D uncertain. With 2 bases removed from V and 14 bases from J, the gap between germline ends came to 7 bases. Germline assignment: CDR1 MDHEN and CDR2 SYDVKM. The CDR3 covers 11 residues. The CDR3 DNA is TGTGCCAGCAGTTTAACGGGGTCCCTCCACTTT. This encodes CASSLTGSLHF.

This sequence joins TRBV4-1 and TRBJ2-3; the match to TRBD2 covers 8 bases. Trimming cost V 2 bases and J 5 bases; bases outside gene matches: 12. The CDR3 totals 17 residues. Germline values: CDR1 MGHRA, CDR2 YSYEKL. CDR3 nucleotide sequence: TGCGCCAGCAGCCAAATCGGTAGTTTTGCGGGAGGAGATACGCAGTATTTT. It specifies CASSQIGSFAGGDTQYF.

This clonotype was seen a handful of times. V and J are TRBV10-3 and TRBJ2-7, with D perhaps given as TRBD1 or TRBD2 (5 bases each). Germline V lookup: CDR1 ENHRY, CDR2 SYGVKD. The CDR3 totals 14 residues. Trimming took 3 bases from V and 0 from J, leaving 9 bases between them. This CDR3 reads CAISEGDDSYEQYF. The DNA for the CDR3 is TGTGCCATCAGTGAAGGGGACGACTCCTACGAGCAGTACTTC.

V usage is TRBV5-1 and J usage is TRBJ1-1; tentatively, D is TRBD1 (5 bases). CDR1 is SGHRS and CDR2 is YFSETQ in the germline V gene. Trimming cost V 7 bases and J 0 bases, with 13 bases left between them. CDR3 size: 14 residues. The CDR3 protein is CASGSGTLNTEAFF. CDR3 bases: TGCGCCAGCGGCTCCGGGACGCTGAACACTGAAGCTTTCTTT.

The chain uses TRBV20-1 and TRBJ2-3; 7 bases map to TRBD2. The germline V gene has CDR1 DFQATT and CDR2 SNEGSKA (reference sequence). The CDR3 sequence is 14 residues long. The ends lost 5 bases at V and 2 bases at J; junction bases unmatched: 7. The CDR3 is CSARLGLNTDTQYF. The CDR3 region has the DNA TGCAGTGCTCGCCTGGGACTAAACACAGATACGCAGTATTTT.

The rearrangement uses TRBV5-4 and TRBJ2-1; D may be TRBD1 or TRBD2 (5 bases each). Germline CDR1 is SGHNT and CDR2 is YYREEE (reference sequence). This CDR3 comprises 15 residues. Trimming pared 0 bases from V and 4 bases from J, leaving 11 bases between. The CDR3 spells CASSLGGGRYNEQFF. CDR3 nucleotide sequence: TGTGCCAGCAGCTTGGGTGGGGGTAGATACAATGAGCAGTTCTTC.

The CDR3 reads CASRLTGGSSYEQYF. CDR3 nucleotide sequence: TGTGCCAGCAGACTTACAGGGGGAAGCTCCTACGAGCAGTACTTC. This chain links TRBV6-5 with TRBJ2-7; 8 positions match TRBD1. V shed 6 bases and J 0 bases; nucleotides not matched to a gene: 7. This CDR3 region has 15 residues. CDR1 and CDR2 (germline): MNHEY, SVGAGI.

A remark on this clonotype: The junction shows a germline mismatch at one end, possibly a read error. The chain links TRBV4-3 to TRBJ2-1; a possible D gene is TRBD1 (5 bases). This CDR3 has 11 residues. Germline V gene data show CDR1 as LGHNA and CDR2 as YSLEER. DNA of the CDR3: TGCGCCAGCAGCCATGGGGCAGGGCAGGTCTTC. Translation gives CASSHGAGQVF.

The chain employs TRBV20-1 and TRBJ2-7; no clear D gene. This CDR3 is built from 13 residues. From germline, CDR1 is DFQATT and CDR2 SNEGSKA (reference sequence). V lost 6 bases, J lost 3 bases, and 15 bases lay in between. The CDR3 sequence is CSATPQVDYEQYF. The CDR3 bases are TGCAGTGCCACACCCCAGGTCGACTACGAGCAGTACTTC.

This clonotype was counted ten times or more. V is TRBV5-1 and J is TRBJ2-5; D possibly uses TRBD1 or TRBD2 (6 bases each). V was pared by 7 bases and J by 5 bases, with 18 bases between. This CDR3 has 14 amino acids. Germline lookup yields CDR1 SGHRS and CDR2 YFSETQ. CDR3 sequence: CASGQNRAGETQYF. CDR3 coding DNA: TGCGCCAGCGGACAAAACAGGGCGGGGGAGACCCAGTACTTC.